Listed here are 16 T cell receptor beta chains from one sample, sequenced in a study of cytomegalovirus exposure and HLA in healthy donors. The PCR made use of 60 Vbeta and 13 Jbeta primers. Method: immunoSEQ multiplex PCR; TCRdb's copy keeps in-frame clones and lacks some. The table has over 100,000 clones, about four fifths seen once. The sample was PBMCs. These receptors came from a male donor in good health and CMV-seronegative.

The chain employs TRBV7-9 and TRBJ1-2; 9 bases fit TRBD1. The germline V gene has CDR1 SEHNR and CDR2 FQNEAQ (reference sequence). V was clipped by 0 bases and J by 6 bases; unmatched bases: 5. CDR3 length equals 15 residues. The CDR3 spells CASSLAGTGRDGYTF. In DNA form, the CDR3 reads TGTGCCAGCAGCTTAGCCGGGACAGGGCGCGATGGCTACACCTTC.

The rearrangement uses TRBV4-3 and TRBJ2-5; possible D gene TRBD2, 7 bases. The V end lost 0 bases, the J end lost 3 bases, and 17 bases lay between the germline ends. In germline, CDR1 is LGHNA, CDR2 YSLEER. The CDR3 runs to 17 residues. The CDR3 region has the DNA TGCGCCAGCAGCCAAGATCTAAGGGGAGGGGGAAAAGAGACCCAGTACTTC. Translating gives CASSQDLRGGGKETQYF.

This chain joins TRBV5-1 and TRBJ1-4, with D perhaps TRBD1 (6 bases). The CDR3 contains 16 residues. From germline, CDR1 is SGHRS and CDR2 YFSETQ. Trimming pared 0 bases from V and 0 bases from J, leaving 9 bases between. CDR3 region: CASSLGQAATNEKLFF. CDR3 bases: TGCGCCAGCAGCTTGGGACAGGCAGCAACTAATGAAAAACTGTTTTTT. Variable domain in full (rest from reference TRBV5-1 and TRBJ1-4): KAGVTQTPRYLIKTRGQQVTLSCSPISGHRSVSWYQQTPGQGLQFLFEYFSETQRNKGNFPGRFSGRQFSNSRSEMNVSTLELGDSALYLCASSLGQAATNEKLFFGSGTQLSVL.

The chain couples TRBV7-2 to TRBJ1-4; a weak D match, TRBD1 (6 bases). This CDR3 contains 17 residues. Germline V lookup: CDR1 SGHTA, CDR2 FQGNSA. The V end lost 6 bases, the J end lost 0 bases, and 17 bases lay between the germline ends. The CDR3 coding sequence is TGTGCCAGCAGAGTCGGACAGCACCTTGCAACTAATGAAAAACTGTTTTTT. Encoded protein: CASRVGQHLATNEKLFF.

This clone occurred once. CDR3 residues: CASSLKNLGDYEQYF. CDR3 DNA: TGTGCCAGCAGCTTAAAGAACCTCGGTGACTACGAGCAGTACTTC. The chain combines TRBV7-6 with TRBJ2-5; D uncertain. Gene TRBJ2-7 matches the end of the DNA better, so the J call may be wrong. The CDR3 length is 15 residues. CDR1 and CDR2 from the germline V gene are SGHVS and FNYEAQ.

V usage is TRBV27 and J usage is TRBJ1-4; a possible D gene is TRBD1 (5 bases). The V end lost 3 bases, the J end lost 4 bases, and 12 bases lay between the germline ends. The CDR3 has 15 amino acids. Per germline, CDR1 MNHEY and CDR2 SMNVEV (reference sequence). The CDR3 region has the DNA TGTGCCAGCAGTTTCCTGACAGAAGTTAATGAAAAACTGTTTTTT. It encodes CASSFLTEVNEKLFF.

The chain links TRBV7-2 to TRBJ2-2; 11 positions agree with TRBD2. J lost 4 bases, V lost 3 bases, and 4 bases had no gene match. Germline CDR1 SGHTA, CDR2 FQGNSA. The CDR3 length is 16 residues. CDR3 sequence reads: CASSLGLAESTGELFF. CDR3 nucleotides: TGTGCCAGCAGCTTGGGACTAGCGGAGAGCACCGGGGAGCTGTTTTTT.

The chain links TRBV19 to TRBJ2-1, with D possibly matching TRBD1 (5 bases). This CDR3 has 11 amino acids. V gave up 6 bases and J gave up 10 bases, with 10 bases separating them. Per germline, CDR1 LNHDA and CDR2 SQIVND (reference sequence). The CDR3 DNA reads TGTGCCAGTAGGGAATACAGGGAGCAGTTCTTC. It is translated as CASREYREQFF.

The J gene is TRBJ1-5, the V gene TRBV7-8, with D tentatively TRBD1 (5 bases). This CDR3 is 15 amino acids long. Trimming left V 1 base short and J 2 bases short, with 9 bases between. Germline CDR1 is SGHVS and CDR2 is FQNEAQ. The CDR3 nucleotides read TGTGCCAGCAGCTTAGAGGGGAAGGGCAATCAGCCCCAGCATTTT. This encodes CASSLEGKGNQPQHF.

The table lists this clone with a few counts. This chain uses TRBV14 with TRBJ1-1; 9 nucleotides line up with TRBD1. The length of the CDR3 is 14 residues. Germline CDR1 and CDR2: SGHDN and FVKESK. Trimming removed 7 bases from V and 6 bases from J; junction bases left unmatched: 9. CDR3 region: CASTTQGQGAEAFF. The CDR3 DNA reads as TGTGCCAGCACCACCCAGGGACAGGGAGCTGAAGCTTTCTTT.

This clone occurred once. The chain links TRBV10-3 to TRBJ1-2; D possibly corresponds to TRBD1 (5 bases). Germline V gene sequence: CDR1 ENHRY, CDR2 SYGVKD. CDR3 size: 14 residues. The CDR3 sequence: CGTAPGEGHYGYTF. The CDR3 DNA sequence: TGTGGCACCGCGCCCGGGGAGGGGCACTATGGCTACACCTTC.

V is TRBV7-2 and J is TRBJ2-7; TRBD2 matches 7 bases. Germline V CDR1 and CDR2: SGHTA, FQGNSA. The V segment lost 1 base and the J segment 2 bases; nucleotides outside the gene matches: 11. This CDR3 has 17 residues. CDR3 sequence reads: CASSLGHGLAEAYEQYF. The CDR3 bases are TGTGCCAGCAGCTTAGGTCACGGGCTAGCGGAGGCCTACGAGCAGTACTTC.

J is TRBJ1-5 and V is TRBV6-6, with D possibly being TRBD1 (6 bases). Germline V lookup: CDR1 MNHNY, CDR2 SVGAGI (reference sequence). The CDR3 totals 16 residues. V was clipped by 0 bases and J by 2 bases, with 11 bases between them. CDR3 nucleotide sequence: TGTGCCAGCAGTTACTCGGCAGGGGCGGGCAATCAGCCCCAGCATTTT. It codes for CASSYSAGAGNQPQHF.

V is TRBV6-6 and J is TRBJ1-1; 7 bases are shared with TRBD1. V shed 11 bases, J shed 5 bases, and the junction held 8 bases outside the gene matches. The CDR3 contains 12 residues. Germline assignment: CDR1 MNHNY and CDR2 SVGAGI (reference sequence). The CDR3 bases are TGTGCCTCTAGTCAGGGGGATACTGAAGCTTTCTTT. Its protein product is CASSQGDTEAFF.

The genes are TRBV6-1 and TRBJ2-5; TRBD1 matches 8 bases. V gave up 7 bases and J gave up 1 base; unmatched junction bases: 5. The CDR3 sequence is 14 residues long. Germline CDR1 is MNHNS and CDR2 is SASEGT. The chain's CDR3 is CASNHRGAQETQYF. CDR3 DNA sequence: TGTGCCAGCAACCACAGGGGGGCCCAAGAGACCCAGTACTTC.

In this sample, this clone turned up once. This chain joins TRBV15 and TRBJ1-3; 7 bases align to TRBD1. CDR1 and CDR2 from the germline V gene are LNHNV and YYDKDF (reference sequence). The CDR3 has 15 residues. Trimming took 6 bases from V and 4 from J; bases not matched to a gene: 9. The chain's CDR3 is CATSPLTGYGNTIYF. The CDR3 bases are TGTGCCACCAGTCCCCTGACAGGGTACGGAAACACCATATATTTT.